This TCR beta chain was captured by sequencing in a study of CD8 T cells in ankylosing spondylitis. This clonotype was observed at least ten times. Antigen unknown. Study findings and constraints: CD8+ disease-linked clones were present at relatively low frequencies in blood. Clones linked to disease were reported to show significant enrichment in matched ankylosing spondylitis synovial fluid. The study identified a TCR beta motif of roughly eight highly homologous variants that appeared characteristic of ankylosing spondylitis blood.

This CDR3 has 14 residues. Trimming took 4 bases from V and 1 from J; bases not matched to a gene: 4. The germline V gene has CDR1 SGHRS and CDR2 YFSETQ. In TCRdb, the 5' RACE reads were re-called with MiXCR into one record per CDR3 protein. The table shows about 540,000 distinct CDR3 sequences, with more than 9.5% occurring only once. The V gene is TRBV5-1, the J gene TRBJ1-1; 7 bases map to TRBD1. Input material: blood, either unsorted or a sorted T cell fraction (not recorded which). The TCR was taken from a male donor with ankylosing spondylitis. CDR3 DNA sequence: TGCGCCAGCAGCCGAAGGACAGGGAACACTGAAGCTTTCTTT. Translated: CASSRRTGNTEAFF.